This TCR beta chain comes out of a study of a mutant IDH1 vaccine in newly diagnosed glioma (dated by TCRdb to about 2021). About the study as a whole: In the chemotherapy-containing groups, vaccination started alongside temozolomide cycles, whereas in patients who had radiotherapy alone it started 4-6 weeks after radiotherapy. Peripheral blood samples were drawn at six visits, namely V03 (baseline), V05, V07, V10, V12 and V13. Before enrollment, patients had received standard therapy of radiotherapy alone, temozolomide alone, or radiochemotherapy with temozolomide; most received the combination. For exploratory analyses, fewer than 30 treated patients had longitudinal TCRB deep sequencing done wherever samples were available. The week-35 safety follow-up took place at visit V12, and the week-47 end of study took place at visit V13. Of the roughly 30 treated patients, about 62% were male and around 40% were female, and the mean age was 40.4 years.

Broader findings and caveats from the paper: According to the authors, sample limitations meant that analyses of patient blood samples could not be reproduced. Availability determined which PBMC samples were chosen for TCRB deep sequencing. Pseudoprogression appeared unrelated to alterations in the top peripheral T cell clonotypes detected by TCRB sequencing. Vaccine-induced immune responses across multiple MHC alleles were detected in 90% to 95% of patients.

Library preparation employed the immunoSEQ multiplex PCR assay. The hsTCRB Kit was used according to the manufacturer's protocol to amplify rearranged TCR beta chain sequences. Sequencing of TCRB libraries was carried out on an Illumina MiSeq. The study's own analysis went as follows. The proprietary platform of the kit vendor was used for demultiplexing, trimming and gene mapping. TCRdb took over this immuneACCESS table, retaining in-frame rearrangements with V and J assigned. Such tables are incomplete; in checked studies, under half of the missing clones stem from an unresolved V gene, and the remainder is unexplained. D and trimming were read from the DNA, whereas the V and J calls and clone size are those reported in that table. Here the sample has about 34,000 clones; about 83% occur a single time. The ten largest clonotypes hold around 12% of the sample. As for this clone: Its antigen is still unknown. Nothing much larger sits one base from this clone, and base qualities are not available.

This sample's time point label indicates: week 47, end of study. Each vaccine dose, consisting of 300 ug of a 20-mer mutant IDH1 peptide in Montanide, was administered subcutaneously with topical imiquimod. Across visits V03 through V10, patients got a total of eight vaccinations, given in weeks 1, 3, 5, 7, 11, 15, 19 and 23. The donors had newly diagnosed IDH1-mutant astrocytomas of WHO grade 3 or 4 that showed loss of nuclear ATRX. The samples were drawn from NOA16, a multicentre, single-arm, open-label phase I trial in Germany that tested a mutant IDH1 peptide vaccine in humans for the first time. The DNeasy Blood and Tissue Kit was used to extract genomic DNA from EDTA blood for TCRB sequencing. V is cut by 1 base and J by 2 bases, and the space between the germline ends is 9 bases. From its cysteine to its phenylalanine, the CDR3 spans 14 amino acids. The entry retains the CDR3 DNA only, 42 bases that are in frame from base 1. For CDR1 and CDR2, the germline V gene lists SGHRS and YFSETQ.

The source material was PBMCs, sampled from a glioma patient whose treatment included an IDH1 peptide vaccine. Recombination connected TRBV5-1 to TRBJ1-2; the D gene lacks a confident call. This TCR was recovered from a woman in her 30s with glioma. The CDR3 loop reads CASSLYGPNYGYTF. In nucleotides, the sequence is TGCGCCAGCAGCTTGTATGGACCGAACTATGGCTACACCTTC.